This TCR beta chain was sequenced for a study of CD8 T cells in Susac syndrome. The RNA input was about 0.5 to 1 ug, and it was reverse transcribed with random hexamers. Amplification of TCR beta CDR3 was carried out by immunoSEQ multiplex PCR, which covered 54 Vbeta and 13 Jbeta segments. TCRdb reprocessed the immunoSEQ multiplex PCR reads with MiXCR, giving one entry per CDR3 protein. Counted here are 150,000 to 200,000 distinct CDR3 sequences, around 94% occurring once; the ten biggest clones make up about 0.13%. Negative isolation yielded CD4+ and CD8+ T cells, and FACS enriched TEMRA cells. Germline values: CDR1 SEHNR, CDR2 FQNEAQ (reference sequence). The CDR3 loop spans 15 amino acids. Trimming took off 4 bases at V and 6 bases at J, with 17 bases between the two ends.

This receptor was taken from a human donor in good health. The sample comprised CD4+ T cells from PBMCs. The V gene is TRBV7-9, the J gene TRBJ2-3; D is ambiguous. The CDR3 loop reads CASSSPGGGQDTQYF. The CDR3 region has the DNA TGTGCCAGCAGCTCGCCGGGTGGCGGTCAGGATACGCAGTATTTT.